This TCR beta chain was profiled in a study of T cell changes during pregnancy in multiple sclerosis. TCRdb's copy holds only in-frame clones and misses some; the assay was immunoSEQ multiplex PCR. The sample lists 85,000 to 90,000 clones, 94% occurring once. The CDR3 covers 18 residues. Germline V gene data show CDR1 as SGHNT and CDR2 as YYREEE (reference sequence). The junction had 15 bases not matched to a gene; V was cut back by 0 bases and J by 7 bases. The J gene is TRBJ2-1, the V gene TRBV5-4, with 8 bases identical to TRBD1. This receptor was identified in a female donor in good health, enrolled as a control in a pregnancy study. This specimen was peripheral blood, taken after pregnancy. The CDR3 DNA follows: TGTGCCAGCAGCTTGGCCGGACAGGGTCAAAAATCTCGGAATGAGCAGTTCTTC. This gives the protein CASSLAGQGQKSRNEQFF.